This T cell receptor (beta chain) was sequenced during a study of T-cell reconstitution after alpha-beta-depleted transplantation in children. CDR1 SGHNT and CDR2 YENEEA come from the germline V gene. Trimming left V 5 bases short and J 6 bases short, with 13 bases between. The CDR3 sequence is 13 residues long. As it was prepared, the TCRbeta library received unique molecular identifiers. TCRdb ran MiXCR on the PCR reads and lists one entry per CDR3 protein. The profile shows hundreds of thousands of distinct CDR3 sequences, roughly 10% of them singletons. This receptor was identified in a human donor who donated a stem cell graft to a child with acute myeloid leukemia. The chain combines TRBV11-3 with TRBJ2-5; the D gene is possibly TRBD2 (6 bases). The sample here was PBMCs from the stem cell graft donor, taken from the stem cell graft. The CDR3 sequence: CASSLRGGQTQYF. In DNA, the CDR3 is TGTGCCAGCAGCCTGAGGGGAGGACAGACCCAGTACTTC. The full variable domain, in which reference TRBV11-3 and TRBJ2-5 provide the parts outside the CDR3, is EAGVVQSPRYKIIEKKQPVAFWCNPISGHNTLYWYLQNLGQGPELLIRYENEEAVDDSQLPKDRFSAERLKGVDSTLKIQPAELGDSAVYLCASSLRGGQTQYFGPGTRLLVL.